These 32 T cell receptor beta chains were all obtained from the same sample, sequenced in a study of blood T cells in healthy people across ages. Primers used in a second PCR of about 6 to 12 cycles were a sample-barcoded 5' primer and a J-beta primer mix. Via MiXCR, TCRdb re-called the 5' RACE reads, giving one row per CDR3 protein. The table has roughly 930,000 distinct CDR3 sequences, around 48% seen once. The sequenced sample was blood. These receptors came from a man aged 25 to 40 in good health.

The rearrangement uses TRBV7-9 and TRBJ2-5; TRBD1 matches at 9 bases. The CDR3 is 15 amino acids. The V gene end was trimmed by 5 bases and the J gene end by 11 bases; junction bases not matched to a gene: 15. The germline V gene encodes CDR1 SEHNR and CDR2 FQNEAQ (reference sequence). CDR3 bases: TGTGCCAGCAGCCCCCGGGGACAGGGAGGGTTGGAGCAGTACTTC. This encodes CASSPRGQGGLEQYF.

J is TRBJ2-7 and V is TRBV10-3, with 10 nucleotides matching TRBD1. V gave up 6 bases and J gave up 3 bases; unmatched junction bases: 5. In germline, CDR1 is ENHRY, CDR2 SYGVKD. The length of the CDR3 is 14 residues. In DNA, the CDR3 is TGTGCCATCAGATTGGGACAGGGGAGCTACGAGCAGTACTTC. It codes for CAIRLGQGSYEQYF.

The J gene is TRBJ2-5, the V gene TRBV20-1, with D hard to call. CDR1 is DFQATT, CDR2 SNEGSKA, per germline (reference sequence). The CDR3 has 13 residues. Trimming cost V 8 bases and J 11 bases, with 24 bases left between them. CDR3 sequence reads: CSQRSPLGKEQYF. The CDR3 coding sequence is TGCAGTCAGCGCAGCCCTTTGGGGAAGGAGCAGTACTTC.

Details on this clonotype: This may arise from a read error, as a much more abundant clone is one base away. The chain is built from TRBV10-3 and TRBJ2-5; TRBD1 matches at 7 bases. The junction had 6 bases not matched to a gene; V was cut back by 7 bases and J by 4 bases. The germline V gene has CDR1 ENHRY and CDR2 SYGVKD. CDR3 size: 13 residues. For the CDR3, the DNA is TGTGCCATCAACCGGGGACAGCTAGAGACCCAGTACTTC. The encoded protein is CAINRGQLETQYF.

This clonotype has only a few counts. This rearrangement joins TRBV7-9 to TRBJ2-3; TRBD2 agrees at 10 bases. After removal of 3 bases from V and 2 bases from J, the junction contained 5 bases not matched to a gene. Germline lookup yields CDR1 SEHNR and CDR2 FQNEAQ (reference sequence). The CDR3 extends over 16 amino acids. CDR3 residues: CASSLGLAPTTDTQYF. The CDR3, as DNA: TGTGCCAGCAGCTTGGGACTAGCGCCAACCACAGATACGCAGTATTTT.

V and J are TRBV21-1 and TRBJ1-1; whether TRBD1, the table's D call, matches the DNA was not checked. TRBV21-1 is described as a pseudogene. The CDR3 has 16 amino acids. The DNA of the CDR3 is TGTGCCAGCAGCAAAGGGGGCCAGGGCATGAACACTGAAGCTTTCTTT. Translated, it gives CASSKGGQGMNTEAFF.

This clonotype was seen more than once but under ten times. The rearrangement uses TRBV28 and TRBJ1-2, with 7 bases aligning to TRBD1. CDR3 length: 13 amino acids. The germline gives CDR1 MDHEN, CDR2 SYDVKM. V shed 5 bases and J 4 bases; nucleotides not matched to a gene: 4. CDR3 residues: CASSRDSSYGYTF. The CDR3 DNA sequence: TGTGCCAGCAGTCGGGACAGTAGCTATGGCTACACCTTC.

J is TRBJ1-2 and V is TRBV5-1; 7 nucleotides line up with TRBD1. Trimming cost V 0 bases and J 2 bases; bases outside gene matches: 4. The CDR3 extends over 15 amino acids. CDR1 and CDR2 from the germline V gene are SGHRS and YFSETQ. CDR3 amino acids: CASSLGDSDNYGYTF. Written as DNA, the CDR3 is TGCGCCAGCAGCTTGGGGGACAGCGACAACTATGGCTACACCTTC.

The rearrangement joins TRBV4-2 to TRBJ2-7; D is uncertain. Germline lookup yields CDR1 LGHNA and CDR2 YNFKEQ. Trimming pared 0 bases from V and 3 bases from J, leaving 9 bases between. There are 14 residues in the CDR3. CDR3 in DNA: TGTGCCAGCAGCCAAGATTTGGCCATCTACGAGCAGTACTTC. Translation gives CASSQDLAIYEQYF.

This chain joins TRBV7-9 and TRBJ2-4; 9 bases align to TRBD2. The DNA end lines up better with TRBJ2-5; the J call may be wrong. This CDR3 comprises 16 residues. Looked up from germline, CDR1 is SEHNR and CDR2 is FQNEAQ (reference sequence). The CDR3 region has the DNA TGTGCCAGCAGCTTACTCCCTAGCGGGGCGGAAGAGACCCAGTACTTC. The encoded protein is CASSLLPSGAEETQYF.

In this sample, this clonotype turned up a few times. The chain combines TRBV20-1 with TRBJ1-2, with 8 bases matching TRBD1. Unmatched junction bases numbered 0, after V lost 6 bases and J lost 3 bases. Germline V gene sequence: CDR1 DFQATT, CDR2 SNEGSKA (reference sequence). The CDR3 sequence is 11 residues long. CDR3 residues: CSATGDYGYTF. The CDR3 DNA follows: TGCAGTGCGACAGGGGACTATGGCTACACCTTC.

The chain employs TRBV5-1 and TRBJ2-7; D tentatively reads TRBD1 or TRBD2 (6 bases each). Germline V CDR1 and CDR2: SGHRS, YFSETQ. The CDR3 totals 12 residues. The V and J ends lost 8 bases and 2 bases respectively, with 11 bases between them. Here the CDR3 DNA reads TGCGCCAGGGAGGGGGTAACCTACGAGCAGTACTTC. The encoded protein is CAREGVTYEQYF.

This clonotype was counted once. The rearrangement links TRBV6-4 to TRBJ2-7; 7 bases agree with TRBD2. V was pared by 5 bases and J by 7 bases, with 14 bases of the junction left unmatched. Germline V gene data show CDR1 as MRHNA and CDR2 as SNTAGT. This CDR3 spans 15 amino acids. CDR3 loop: CASSFSSGANNEQYF. The CDR3 nucleotides read TGTGCCAGCAGTTTTTCTAGCGGAGCTAACAATGAGCAGTACTTC.

The genes are TRBV6-5 and TRBJ2-4; D might be TRBD2 (7 bases). V dropped 6 bases and J dropped 7 bases, with 22 bases sitting between them. Germline lookup yields CDR1 MNHEY and CDR2 SVGAGI. The CDR3 is 16 amino acids. CDR3 amino acids: CASSPLRGAIVNIQYF. DNA for the CDR3: TGTGCCAGCAGCCCACTACGGGGGGCCATCGTGAACATTCAGTACTTC.

About this clonotype: The germline gene is not matched at one end of the junction; a read error may be the cause. This chain uses TRBV29-1 with TRBJ2-1, with D unresolved. Germline CDR1 is SQVTM and CDR2 is ANQGSEA. The CDR3 covers 13 residues. The CDR3 loop reads CSVDVGSSYEQNF. For the CDR3, the DNA is TGCAGCGTTGATGTGGGCAGTTCCTACGAGCAGAACTTC.

This chain connects TRBV6-2 or TRBV6-3 to TRBJ1-6; 10 positions match TRBD1. The length of the CDR3 is 15 residues. The ends lost 5 bases at V and 9 bases at J; junction bases unmatched: 7. CDR1 MNHEY and CDR2 SVGEGT come from the germline V gene. The CDR3 loop is CASSLDRGTGSPLHF. The CDR3 coding sequence is TGTGCCAGCAGTCTGGACAGGGGGACCGGTTCACCCCTCCACTTT.

Notes on this clonotype: A junction boundary mismatches the germline segment, possibly from a read error. DNA for the CDR3: TGTGCCAGCAGCTTAGGTGGGACTAGCGGTGCAGACACGCAGTATTTT. Translation: CASSLGGTSGADTQYF. The chain joins TRBV7-2 to TRBJ2-3; 11 bases agree with TRBD2. The CDR3 runs 16 residues. CDR1 is SGHTA, CDR2 FQGNSA, per germline.

The J gene is TRBJ2-5, the V gene TRBV29-1, with 9 bases identical to TRBD1. The CDR3 covers 13 residues. The trim removed 7 bases at V and 2 bases at J, leaving 5 bases unmatched. Germline V CDR1 and CDR2: SQVTM, ANQGSEA. As DNA, the CDR3 is TGCAGCGCCGGGGGACAGGGACAAGAGACCCAGTACTTC. It encodes CSAGGQGQETQYF.

CDR3 coding DNA: TGTGCCAGCAGATCAAGTGGACAAGAGACCCAGTACTTC. This codes for CASRSSGQETQYF. The chain carries TRBV25-1 and TRBJ2-4; D is unresolved. The DNA end lines up better with TRBJ2-5; the J call may be wrong. Germline CDR1 MGHDK, CDR2 SYGVNS. The CDR3 spans 13 residues.

This chain connects TRBV27 to TRBJ2-5; a weak D match, TRBD2 (5 bases). The CDR3 loop spans 17 amino acids. The germline V and J ends were trimmed by 4 bases and 11 bases, with 29 bases remaining between them. Germline CDR1 is MNHEY and CDR2 is SMNVEV (reference sequence). CDR3 in DNA: TGTGCCAGCAGTTCCGTGGTGGAACTAGGTTTCTACAATGAGCAGTACTTC. Its protein is CASSSVVELGFYNEQYF.

This clonotype showed up many times. V is TRBV28 and J is TRBJ1-5; 8 positions match TRBD1. Trimming cost V 4 bases and J 6 bases; bases outside gene matches: 5. The germline gives CDR1 MDHEN, CDR2 SYDVKM. This CDR3 comprises 14 residues. The DNA for the CDR3 is TGTGCCAGCAGTTCCGACAGGGGTCGTCAGCCCCAGCATTTT. Translated: CASSSDRGRQPQHF.

V gene TRBV5-1 combines with J gene TRBJ2-2; the D is unclear. The CDR3 extends over 15 amino acids. V lost 0 bases to trimming and J lost 3 bases, with 9 bases between them. CDR1 SGHRS and CDR2 YFSETQ come from the germline V gene. Written as DNA, the CDR3 is TGCGCCAGCAGCTTGGACACCCTTGACACCGGGGAGCTGTTTTTT. Amino acid sequence: CASSLDTLDTGELFF. The variable domain in full, with the rest retrieved from reference TRBV5-1 and TRBJ2-2, is KAGVTQTPRYLIKTRGQQVTLSCSPISGHRSVSWYQQTPGQGLQFLFEYFSETQRNKGNFPGRFSGRQFSNSRSEMNVSTLELGDSALYLCASSLDTLDTGELFFGEGSRLTVL.

This clonotype showed up just once. The chain links TRBV9 to TRBJ1-5; tentative D call: TRBD1 (6 bases). The V end lost 3 bases, the J end lost 5 bases, and 18 bases lay between the germline ends. The CDR3 has 16 residues. Germline values: CDR1 SGDLS, CDR2 YYNGEE. The CDR3 loop reads CASSAGADGTDQPQHF. Written as DNA, the CDR3 is TGTGCCAGCAGCGCGGGGGCTGACGGAACGGATCAGCCCCAGCATTTT. Full variable domain (missing parts from reference TRBV9 and TRBJ1-5): DSGVTQTPKHLITATGQRVTLRCSPRSGDLSVYWYQQSLDQGLQFLIQYYNGEERAKGNILERFSAQQFPDLHSELNLSSLELGDSALYFCASSAGADGTDQPQHFGDGTRLSIL.

The chain couples TRBV25-1 to TRBJ2-1; D unclear. The CDR3 sequence is 14 residues long. Looked up from germline, CDR1 is MGHDK and CDR2 is SYGVNS. Trimming removed 1 base from V and 0 bases from J, with 4 bases in between. Here the CDR3 DNA reads TGTGCCAGCAGTGAATCCAGCTCCTACAATGAGCAGTTCTTC. Its protein is CASSESSSYNEQFF.

The chain combines TRBV20-1 with TRBJ2-1; TRBD1 matches 7 bases. In germline, CDR1 is DFQATT, CDR2 SNEGSKA (reference sequence). V shed 5 bases and J 4 bases; nucleotides not matched to a gene: 8. The CDR3 consists of 14 residues. CDR3 sequence reads: CSASGTARYNEQFF. The CDR3 DNA sequence: TGCAGTGCTTCCGGGACAGCTAGATACAATGAGCAGTTCTTC.

This chain joins TRBV28 and TRBJ2-7; D might be TRBD1 (7 bases). Germline V CDR1 and CDR2: MDHEN, SYDVKM. The CDR3 extends over 14 amino acids. Trimming took 1 base from V and 2 from J, leaving 9 bases between them. The CDR3 DNA is TGTGCCAGCAGTTTATTCAGGGGGGCCTACGAGCAGTACTTC. This gives the protein CASSLFRGAYEQYF.

V and J are TRBV12-3 or TRBV12-4 and TRBJ2-7; no firm D call. CDR3 length equals 13 residues. The ends were cut back, 5 bases at V and 4 bases at J, with 12 bases in the middle. Here the CDR3 DNA reads TGTGCCAGCAGTCCACCACTACAATACGAGCAGTACTTC. Its translation: CASSPPLQYEQYF.

The chain carries TRBV9 and TRBJ2-7, with D possibly matching TRBD1 (6 bases). This CDR3 spans 15 amino acids. Deletions cut 0 bases from V and 1 base from J, with 11 bases between. The germline V gene encodes CDR1 SGDLS and CDR2 YYNGEE. This CDR3 reads CASSVGRGKSYEQYF. CDR3 nucleotides: TGTGCCAGCAGCGTAGGAAGGGGGAAGTCCTACGAGCAGTACTTC.

The genes are TRBV13 and TRBJ1-4; 8 bases line up with TRBD1. The ends lost 5 bases at V and 5 bases at J; junction bases unmatched: 7. From germline, CDR1 is PRHDT and CDR2 FYEKMQ (reference sequence). The CDR3 is 15 amino acids. CDR3 residues: CASSKQGVGNEKLFF. The CDR3 nucleotides are TGTGCCAGCAGCAAACAGGGGGTAGGGAATGAAAAACTGTTTTTT.

This chain links TRBV12-3 or TRBV12-4 with TRBJ1-3; 7 nucleotides line up with TRBD1. The CDR3 is 17 residues long. V shed 1 base and J 4 bases; nucleotides not matched to a gene: 10. The CDR3 loop reads CASSLEGASFWGNTIYF. Written as DNA, the CDR3 is TGTGCCAGCAGTTTAGAGGGGGCCTCATTCTGGGGAAACACCATATATTTT.

This clonotype was observed a handful of times. This rearrangement joins TRBV13 to TRBJ1-2, with D perhaps TRBD1 (6 bases). Germline V gene lookup returns CDR1 PRHDT and CDR2 FYEKMQ (reference sequence). Trimming shortened V by 1 base and J by 4 bases, and 13 bases separated the two germline ends. This CDR3 region has 15 residues. The CDR3 spells CASSLEGGPLYGYTF. The CDR3 region has the DNA TGTGCCAGCAGCTTAGAGGGGGGCCCTCTCTATGGCTACACCTTC.

The gene calls are TRBV25-1 and TRBJ1-1; 10 bases line up with TRBD1. Germline V gene lookup returns CDR1 MGHDK and CDR2 SYGVNS. Trimming cost V 6 bases and J 6 bases; bases outside gene matches: 16. The CDR3 has 17 amino acids. The DNA for the CDR3 is TGTGCCAGCAGGTCAAAGGGGTGGGACAGGGGCATCCCTGAAGCTTTCTTT. Translating gives CASRSKGWDRGIPEAFF.